The T cell receptor (beta chain) described here comes from a study of human T cells and chemical hapten exposure. The overall study: Cases of alopecia areata, totalis or universalis occurred in a predominantly female patient group.

This clonotype was detected many times. The antigen is unknown. Library construction involved attaching unique molecular identifiers to individual cDNA molecules, which allowed quantitative, reproducible TCR counting. TCRdb analysed the RACE reads with MiXCR anew, one entry per CDR3 protein. This table has tens of thousands of distinct CDR3 sequences, more than 8.5% appearing once. V gave up 8 bases and J gave up 4 bases; unmatched junction bases: 13. There are 15 residues in the CDR3. Germline loops: CDR1 SQVTM, CDR2 ANQGSEA. This sample's time point: patch test 2, 6 weeks after DPC sensitization. Treatment meaning: therapeutic diphenylcyclopropenone sensitization with weekly scalp DPC. Study observations and caveats: Compared to controls, expanded TCRs made significantly more large clusters of similar CDR3s.

This TCR came from a woman aged 30 to 39 with alopecia areata. Some clones in this sample may be carry-over from other donors' samples. The J gene is TRBJ1-1, the V gene TRBV29-1; 10 positions agree with TRBD1. The sample consisted of whole blood, taken in connection with sensitization to the hapten diphenylcyclopropenone (DPC). CDR3 in DNA: TGCAGCTCAATGACAGGGGGCGGCTTGGTCACTGAAGCTTTCTTT. It encodes CSSMTGGGLVTEAFF.